This T cell receptor beta chain was sequenced during a study of T cells in pancreatic ductal adenocarcinoma. Broader study findings: The resected cohort was biased toward the minority with early-stage disease. Tumor samples had fewer productive templates and roughly 8-fold fewer unique clonotypes than blood. Tumor-versus-blood clonality comparisons may be biased toward lower tumor diversity. Mean clonality was roughly 0.11 in tumors and about 0.079 in blood, not significantly different.

Selected pancreatic ductal adenocarcinoma patients had undergone surgery without neoadjuvant therapy. Germline-derived CDR1 and CDR2 are PRHDT and FYEKMQ (reference sequence). CDR3 size: 18 residues. V was trimmed by 6 bases and J by 5 bases, leaving 23 bases between them. Clones were sequenced by immunoSEQ multiplex PCR, and TCRdb holds only the in-frame ones, with some missing. The sample holds about 4,600 clones, approximately 72% seen once. With respect to this clone: The antigen is undetermined.

The sample consisted of pancreatic tumor tissue. The origin of this receptor is a human donor with pancreatic ductal adenocarcinoma. This rearrangement joins TRBV13 to TRBJ2-6; D is uncertain. Written as DNA, the CDR3 is TGTGCCAGCAGGAAGGAAAAGCTGAGTACAAGTCGGGCCAACGTCCTGACTTTC. The encoded protein is CASRKEKLSTSRANVLTF.